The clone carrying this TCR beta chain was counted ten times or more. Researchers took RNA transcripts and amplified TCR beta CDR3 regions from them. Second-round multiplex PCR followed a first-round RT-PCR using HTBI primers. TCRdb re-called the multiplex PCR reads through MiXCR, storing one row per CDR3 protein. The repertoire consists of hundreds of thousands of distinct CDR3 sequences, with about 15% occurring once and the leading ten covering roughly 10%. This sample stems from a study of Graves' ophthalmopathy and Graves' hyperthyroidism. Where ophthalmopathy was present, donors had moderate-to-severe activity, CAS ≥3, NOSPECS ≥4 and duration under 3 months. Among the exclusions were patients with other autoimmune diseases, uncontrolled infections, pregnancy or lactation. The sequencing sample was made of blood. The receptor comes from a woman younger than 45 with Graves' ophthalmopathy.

CDR3 nucleotides: TGTGCCAGCAGTTCAAAGACAGGGTCTTCTGGGGCCAACGTCCTGACTTTC. Its protein product is CASSSKTGSSGANVLTF. V and J are TRBV12-3 or TRBV12-4 and TRBJ2-6; 7 bases map to TRBD1. CDR3 length equals 17 residues. The trim removed 4 bases at V and 1 base at J, leaving 7 bases unmatched.